This TCR beta chain was captured by sequencing in a study of low-dose radiotherapy and immunotherapy resistance in tumors. Primers targeting TRAV and TRBV primed first-strand cDNA, covering alpha and beta chains. With a constant-region primer and a V-primer adapter, TCRs were subjected to about 20 PCR cycles of amplification. mRNA, once isolated, was amplified by in vitro transcription. TCRdb reanalysed the reads using MiXCR and keeps one entry per CDR3 protein. This table holds nearly 60,000 distinct CDR3 sequences, 20% to 25% found once. This clonotype was counted a few times. The CDR3 runs 17 residues. The trim removed 3 bases at V and 5 bases at J, leaving 7 bases unmatched. CDR1 and CDR2 from the germline V gene are MDHEN and SYDVKM. Noted time point: after trial treatment. Treatment noted: LDRT plus nivolumab, ipilimumab, low-dose cyclophosphamide and aspirin (RACIN trial).

The genes are TRBV28 and TRBJ2-1; TRBD2 matches at 13 bases. This sample comprised PBMCs, obtained after low-dose radiotherapy plus immunotherapy. This receptor was taken from a male donor with prostate cancer. The CDR3 sequence: CASSFLPGTSGNNEQFF. CDR3 DNA: TGTGCCAGCAGTTTCCTGCCTGGGACTAGCGGGAACAATGAGCAGTTCTTC.